These 29 T cell receptor beta chains were sequenced from one sample in a study of cytomegalovirus exposure and HLA in healthy donors. 13 Jbeta primers and 60 Vbeta primers were used for the PCR. TCRdb's copy holds only in-frame clones and misses some; the assay was immunoSEQ multiplex PCR. The table shows around 120,000 clones, with around 81% occurring only once. Source material: PBMCs. The receptor source for this set is a man aged 18 to 29 in good health and CMV-seronegative.

The chain employs TRBV30 and TRBJ1-2; 7 bases agree with TRBD1. The CDR3 is made up of 11 amino acids. With 4 bases clipped from V and 4 bases from J, the junction kept 0 bases outside the gene matches. Germline CDR1 is GTSNPN and CDR2 is SVGIG (reference sequence). DNA of the CDR3: TGTGCCTGGACAGGGGGCTATGGCTACACCTTC. The encoded protein is CAWTGGYGYTF.

This chain connects TRBV18 to TRBJ1-1, with D maybe TRBD1 (5 bases). Germline assignment: CDR1 KGHSH and CDR2 LQKENI. V lost 1 base, J lost 7 bases, and 16 bases lay in between. The CDR3 is made up of 15 amino acids. The CDR3 sequence is CASSPLATDTLEAFF. The CDR3 DNA follows: TGTGCCAGCTCACCACTGGCGACAGACACCCTTGAAGCTTTCTTT.

This clone was seen a single time. This chain uses TRBV7-2 with TRBJ2-7; 9 bases map to TRBD1. Germline CDR1 and CDR2: SGHTA and FQGNSA. Trimming removed 5 bases from V and 5 bases from J; junction bases left unmatched: 13. The CDR3 sequence is 16 residues long. CDR3 coding DNA: TGTGCCAGCAGCGCAATGCCCGGGACAGGGCTCGACGAGCAGTACTTC. This codes for CASSAMPGTGLDEQYF.

A single count supports this clone. The chain's CDR3 is CASRRQDQETQYF. CDR3 coding DNA: TGTGCCAGTAGGAGACAGGACCAAGAGACCCAGTACTTC. J is TRBJ2-5 and V is TRBV19; D possibly corresponds to TRBD1 (6 bases). Trimming left V 6 bases short and J 0 bases short, with 8 bases between. The CDR3 extends over 13 amino acids. Germline V lookup: CDR1 LNHDA, CDR2 SQIVND (reference sequence).

The chain links TRBV19 to TRBJ2-1, with 9 bases aligning to TRBD1. This CDR3 region has 15 residues. The germline V gene has CDR1 LNHDA and CDR2 SQIVND (reference sequence). V was pared by 5 bases and J by 5 bases, with 7 bases of the junction left unmatched. CDR3 protein: CASSSGQGVNNEQFF. The CDR3 DNA reads as TGTGCCAGTAGTTCGGGACAGGGAGTCAACAATGAGCAGTTCTTC.

This sequence joins TRBV29-1 and TRBJ2-3, with 7 bases identical to TRBD1. Germline V gene data show CDR1 as SQVTM and CDR2 as ANQGSEA. CDR3 size: 12 residues. V was pared by 7 bases and J by 8 bases, with 9 bases of the junction left unmatched. CDR3 nucleotide sequence: TGCAGCGCCCGGGACAGCGCCCTTACGCAGTATTTT. This encodes CSARDSALTQYF.

This clone appeared once. The chain recombines TRBV2 with TRBJ2-1; 8 bases line up with TRBD2. This CDR3 spans 16 amino acids. J was trimmed by 8 bases and V by 3 bases; bases with no gene match: 12. CDR1 and CDR2 (germline): SNHLY, FYNNEI. The CDR3 region has the DNA TGTGCCAGCAGTGAGGGTTTTAGCGGGGAATACGATGAGCAGTTCTTC. Protein product: CASSEGFSGEYDEQFF. The whole variable domain, remainder taken from reference TRBV2 and TRBJ2-1, is EPEVTQTPSHQVTQMGQEVILRCVPISNHLYFYWYRQILGQKVEFLVSFYNNEISEKSEIFDDQFSVERPDGSNFTLKIRSTKLEDSAMYFCASSEGFSGEYDEQFFGPGTRLTVL.

The chain is built from TRBV28 and TRBJ2-3; D perhaps matches TRBD2 (6 bases). Trimming took 8 bases from V and 4 from J, leaving 19 bases between them. The CDR3 extends over 15 amino acids. Germline-derived CDR1 and CDR2 are MDHEN and SYDVKM. The CDR3: CASARRGVMADTQYF. The CDR3 region has the DNA TGTGCCAGCGCTAGGAGGGGAGTTATGGCAGATACGCAGTATTTT.

This clone was observed a few times. This chain links TRBV6-4 with TRBJ2-1; D is perhaps TRBD2 (5 bases). Germline V gives CDR1 MRHNA, CDR2 SNTAGT. The CDR3 has 14 residues. V was trimmed by 4 bases and J by 3 bases, leaving 10 bases between them. This CDR3 reads CASSVEEFYNEQFF. CDR3 sequence (DNA): TGTGCCAGCAGTGTGGAGGAATTCTACAATGAGCAGTTCTTC.

The chain combines TRBV4-3 with TRBJ2-3, with TRBD1 as a possible D gene (5 bases). This CDR3 comprises 17 residues. The V end was cut by 0 bases, the J end by 1 base, with 14 bases between. CDR1 and CDR2 from the germline V gene are LGHNA and YSLEER. The chain's CDR3 is CASSQDGAVARTDTQYF. CDR3 DNA sequence: TGCGCCAGCAGCCAAGATGGGGCGGTAGCACGCACAGATACGCAGTATTTT.

This clone was recorded a few times. The chain recombines TRBV27 with TRBJ2-3, with D unclear. V was trimmed by 0 bases and J by 6 bases, leaving 16 bases between them. Germline V lookup: CDR1 MNHEY, CDR2 SMNVEV (reference sequence). CDR3 length equals 16 residues. CDR3 in DNA: TGTGCCAGCAGTTTATCAGCCGCCGTGGGCGCTGATACGCAGTATTTT. Encoded protein: CASSLSAAVGADTQYF.

The chain links TRBV19 to TRBJ2-7, with a tentative D call TRBD1 (5 bases). Trimming stripped 5 bases from V and 3 bases from J, with 5 bases between. The CDR3 spans 11 residues. Per the germline V gene, CDR1 is LNHDA and CDR2 is SQIVND (reference sequence). The CDR3 DNA follows: TGTGCCAGTAGTCAGGGCTACGAGCAGTACTTC. Its protein product is CASSQGYEQYF.

The chain employs TRBV29-1 and TRBJ1-1, with 8 bases matching TRBD1. The CDR3 consists of 14 residues. Germline V lookup: CDR1 SQVTM, CDR2 ANQGSEA. V trimming: 7 bases; J trimming: 3 bases; junction bases outside the gene matches: 10. This chain's CDR3 is CSGRTGPADTEAFF. In nucleotides, the CDR3 is TGCAGCGGTCGGACAGGGCCCGCCGACACTGAAGCTTTCTTT.

The V call is TRBV15, the J call TRBJ2-2, with unresolved D. CDR3 length: 14 amino acids. Germline-derived CDR1 and CDR2 are LNHNV and YYDKDF (reference sequence). Between the trimmed V and J ends, which lost 3 bases and 4 bases, there was a span of 9 bases. The CDR3 coding sequence is TGTGCCACCAGCAGGCGGTCCAGCACCGGGGAGCTGTTTTTT. It is translated as CATSRRSSTGELFF. Together with reference TRBV15 and TRBJ2-2, the CDR3 gives the full variable domain: DAMVIQNPRYQVTQFGKPVTLSCSQTLNHNVMYWYQQKSSQAPKLLFHYYDKDFNNEADTPDNFQSRRPNTSFCFLDIRSPGLGDTAMYLCATSRRSSTGELFFGEGSRLTVL.

This clone was seen once. V is TRBV6-5 and J is TRBJ1-1; possibly TRBD1 for D (6 bases). This CDR3 has 13 residues. Germline loops: CDR1 MNHEY, CDR2 SVGAGI. V was cut by 6 bases and J by 8 bases, with 16 bases left in between. The CDR3 reads CASSKRSQGEAFF. The CDR3 DNA is TGTGCCAGCAGCAAGAGGAGCCAGGGGGAAGCTTTCTTT.

This clone has a single count. This chain joins TRBV27 and TRBJ1-2; D is unresolved. This CDR3 comprises 15 residues. The ends were cut back, 4 bases at V and 8 bases at J, with 20 bases in the middle. Germline CDR1 MNHEY, CDR2 SMNVEV (reference sequence). The CDR3, as DNA: TGTGCCAGCAGTTCTAATCCCGGGAAAATGGACGGCTACACCTTC. This translates into CASSSNPGKMDGYTF.

This chain joins TRBV9 and TRBJ2-7; no clear D. The CDR3 totals 14 residues. Trimming removed 3 bases at V and 6 bases at J, with 16 bases between. Germline assignment: CDR1 SGDLS and CDR2 YYNGEE. The CDR3 is CASSALLLGSEQYF. The CDR3 nucleotides are TGTGCCAGCAGCGCACTCCTCCTAGGAAGCGAGCAGTACTTC. The whole variable domain, remainder taken from reference TRBV9 and TRBJ2-7, is DSGVTQTPKHLITATGQRVTLRCSPRSGDLSVYWYQQSLDQGLQFLIQYYNGEERAKGNILERFSAQQFPDLHSELNLSSLELGDSALYFCASSALLLGSEQYFGPGTRLTVT.

V and J are TRBV7-9 and TRBJ1-5; 9 nucleotides agree with TRBD1. CDR3 length equals 16 residues. The V segment lost 5 bases and the J segment 7 bases; nucleotides outside the gene matches: 12. CDR1 is SEHNR, CDR2 FQNEAQ, per germline (reference sequence). The CDR3, as DNA: TGTGCCAGCAGCCCACTGGGACAGGGTGGGGAACAGCCCCAGCATTTT. Translated: CASSPLGQGGEQPQHF.

The V and J genes are TRBV7-3 and TRBJ1-6; a possible D gene is TRBD1 (6 bases). V lost 8 bases to trimming and J lost 2 bases, with 13 bases between them. The CDR3 sequence is 15 residues long. Germline V gene sequence: CDR1 SGHTA, CDR2 FQGTGA. The CDR3, as DNA: TGTGCCAGCGCCAAACAGGGCACCTATAATTCACCCCTCCACTTT. It specifies CASAKQGTYNSPLHF. Supplemented by reference TRBV7-3 and TRBJ1-6, the full variable domain reads GAGVSQTPSNKVTEKGKYVELRCDPISGHTALYWYRQSLGQGPEFLIYFQGTGAADDSGLPNDRFFAVRPEGSVSTLKIQRTERGDSAVYLCASAKQGTYNSPLHFGNGTRLTVT.

V usage is TRBV2 and J usage is TRBJ2-2; TRBD2 might be the D (6 bases). Trimming took 3 bases from V and 3 from J, leaving 14 bases between them. CDR1 and CDR2 (germline): SNHLY, FYNNEI. This CDR3 region has 16 residues. CDR3 sequence: CASSDLGREDTGELFF. CDR3 sequence (DNA): TGTGCCAGCAGTGACCTCGGCAGGGAGGACACCGGGGAGCTGTTTTTT.

This clone was recorded only once. This sequence joins TRBV9 and TRBJ2-5, with 8 bases aligning to TRBD1. With the DNA end fitting TRBJ2-7 better, the J assignment may be wrong. CDR1 is SGDLS and CDR2 is YYNGEE in the germline V gene. This CDR3 contains 14 residues. CDR3 protein: CASSADREDYEQYF. Written as DNA, the CDR3 is TGTGCCAGCAGCGCGGACAGGGAGGACTACGAGCAGTACTTC.

This rearrangement joins TRBV2 to TRBJ1-1, with D uncertain. The length of the CDR3 is 13 residues. V dropped 7 bases and J dropped 0 bases, with 9 bases sitting between them. Germline loops: CDR1 SNHLY, CDR2 FYNNEI. In nucleotides, the CDR3 is TGTGCCAGCACGTCGACACTGAACACTGAAGCTTTCTTT. Amino acids: CASTSTLNTEAFF.

The J gene is TRBJ1-4, the V gene TRBV29-1; no clear D. The CDR3 covers 12 residues. The germline V and J ends were trimmed by 5 bases and 7 bases, with 11 bases remaining between them. Germline V lookup: CDR1 SQVTM, CDR2 ANQGSEA. The DNA for the CDR3 is TGCAGCGTTAGAGGGATTGGTGAAAAACTGTTTTTT. Protein product: CSVRGIGEKLFF.

This clone rates as medium-sized (0.01 to 0.1%). V and J are TRBV7-9 and TRBJ1-1, with D possibly matching TRBD1 (6 bases). V lost 5 bases and J 1 base, leaving 14 bases between the germline ends. CDR3 length: 15 amino acids. CDR1 is SEHNR and CDR2 is FQNEAQ in the germline V gene (reference sequence). The CDR3 protein is CASSIKGQSNTEAFF. Written as DNA, the CDR3 is TGTGCCAGCAGCATAAAAGGACAGTCGAACACTGAAGCTTTCTTT.

The rearrangement links TRBV28 to TRBJ1-1; 7 nucleotides align to TRBD1. Losses at the gene ends were 4 bases for V and 5 bases for J; bases not matched to a gene: 7. The CDR3 sequence is 14 residues long. Germline V CDR1 and CDR2: MDHEN, SYDVKM. The CDR3 DNA is TGTGCCAGCAGTTCCGAGGGGGCGAGGACTGAAGCTTTCTTT. It encodes CASSSEGARTEAFF.

The chain uses TRBV30 and TRBJ2-7; TRBD1 matches 7 bases. This CDR3 contains 14 residues. Looked up from germline, CDR1 is GTSNPN and CDR2 is SVGIG (reference sequence). V shed 4 bases, J shed 3 bases, and the junction held 9 bases outside the gene matches. The CDR3 DNA reads as TGTGCCTGGACGGTTGGGGGACAGAACTACGAGCAGTACTTC. It encodes CAWTVGGQNYEQYF.

The chain has TRBV19 and TRBJ1-5; 7 positions agree with TRBD1. V lost 10 bases to trimming and J lost 5 bases; unmatched junction nucleotides: 11. CDR3 length: 14 residues. From germline, CDR1 is LNHDA and CDR2 SQIVND (reference sequence). In DNA form, the CDR3 reads TGTGCCACTAACCGGGACAGCGACTATCAGCCCCAGCATTTT. Protein sequence: CATNRDSDYQPQHF.

The chain employs TRBV29-1 and TRBJ1-1; TRBD1 agrees at 8 bases. The V and J ends lost 8 bases and 5 bases, in that order; junction bases with no gene match: 4. The CDR3 runs to 11 residues. Per germline, CDR1 SQVTM and CDR2 ANQGSEA. Here the CDR3 DNA reads TGCAGCTCCAGACAGGGGACTGAAGCTTTCTTT. This translates into CSSRQGTEAFF.

The gene calls are TRBV27 and TRBJ1-5; D remains ambiguous. There are 13 residues in the CDR3. V lost 6 bases and J lost 9, with 15 bases in between. Germline CDR1 MNHEY, CDR2 SMNVEV (reference sequence). CDR3 in DNA: TGTGCCAGCAGCCCAAAACTTTACGGGCCCCAGCATTTT. This encodes CASSPKLYGPQHF.